Listed below are T cell receptor beta chains from one sample, sequenced in a study of T cell responses to AZD1222 COVID-19 vaccine. Method: immunoSEQ multiplex PCR; TCRdb's copy keeps in-frame clones and lacks some. The sample yields 150,000 to 200,000 clones, about 93% seen once. The material sequenced was peripheral blood, taken 28 days after the second AZD1222 dose. The receptors here all came from an adult who received the AZD1222 COVID-19 vaccine. Both conserved end residues are part of each CDR3. A D gene is named only where the DNA matches it firmly. Clone sizes are given selectively: once, few, many, or a class where the clone is expanded.

abundance | d_gene | len | j_gene | v_gene | CDR3aa | CDR3nt
NA | TRBD1 | 14 | TRBJ1-4 | TRBV30 | CAWRSGTAGPKLFF | TGTGCCTGGAGATCCGGGACAGCAGGACCAAAACTGTTTTTT
NA | NA | 15 | TRBJ1-5 | TRBV7-2 | CASSLDSQAVQPQHF | TGTGCCAGCAGCTTAGACAGCCAAGCCGTACAGCCCCAGCATTTT
NA | NA | 15 | TRBJ1-5 | TRBV19 | CASSWAGGSNQPQHF | TGTGCCAGTAGCTGGGCGGGGGGAAGCAATCAGCCCCAGCATTTT
NA | NA | 13 | TRBJ2-5 | TRBV6-5 | CASGIQRQETQYF | TGTGCCAGCGGGATACAGAGACAAGAGACCCAGTACTTC
NA | NA | 15 | TRBJ2-3 | TRBV4-1 | CASSQVGGRTDTQYF | TGCGCCAGCAGCCAAGTGGGGGGGCGCACAGATACGCAGTATTTT
NA | NA | 14 | TRBJ1-5 | TRBV6-5 | CASNGGYSNQPQHF | TGTGCCAGCAACGGGGGTTATAGCAATCAGCCCCAGCATTTT
NA | NA | 12 | TRBJ2-5 | TRBV6-5 | CATLGDGETQYF | TGTGCCACCTTAGGGGATGGAGAGACCCAGTACTTC
NA | NA | 13 | TRBJ1-2 | TRBV24-1 | CATSDTVTYGYTF | TGTGCCACCAGTGACACGGTGACCTATGGCTACACCTTC
NA | NA | 16 | TRBJ1-2 | TRBV7-2 | CASSPRTASTSNGYTF | TGTGCCAGCAGCCCTAGGACAGCCTCGACTTCCAATGGCTACACCTTC
NA | NA | 12 | TRBJ1-2 | TRBV5-1 | CASSYSGDGYTF | TGCGCCAGCAGCTATTCAGGGGATGGCTACACCTTC
NA | NA | 16 | TRBJ2-2 | TRBV5-1 | CASSLGRGSNTGELFF | TGCGCCAGCAGCTTGGGGAGGGGGAGTAACACCGGGGAGCTGTTTTTT
NA | NA | 13 | TRBJ2-1 | TRBV7-3 | CASSYRGRNEQFF | TGTGCCAGCAGTTACCGAGGTAGGAATGAGCAGTTCTTC
NA | TRBD1 | 15 | TRBJ2-1 | TRBV19 | CASSYDRGPYNEQFF | TGTGCCAGTAGCTACGACAGGGGACCCTACAATGAGCAGTTCTTC
NA | TRBD1 | 12 | TRBJ1-2 | TRBV14 | CASSPDRAGYTF | TGTGCCAGCAGCCCGGACAGGGCTGGCTACACCTTC
once | NA | 14 | TRBJ2-5 | TRBV7-2 | CASSLEGALETQYF | TGTGCCAGCAGCTTAGAAGGGGCTCTGGAGACCCAGTACTTC
NA | TRBD1 | 14 | TRBJ1-2 | TRBV9 | CASNAGQGRGGYTF | TGTGCCAGCAACGCGGGACAGGGGAGGGGTGGCTACACCTTC
NA | NA | 16 | TRBJ1-5 | TRBV5-6 | CASSLAAGANPQPQHF | TGTGCCAGCAGCTTGGCCGCGGGGGCGAATCCTCAGCCCCAGCATTTT
few | TRBD2 | 16 | TRBJ2-3 | TRBV19 | CASSGSTSGRTDTQYF | TGTGCCAGTAGTGGTTCAACTAGCGGACGCACAGATACGCAGTATTTT
NA | TRBD1 | 15 | TRBJ1-6 | TRBV28 | CASRGQGGHNSPLHF | TGTGCCAGCAGGGGACAGGGAGGCCATAATTCACCCCTCCACTTT
NA | TRBD2 | 15 | TRBJ2-3 | TRBV7-2 | CASSAGLAVTDTQYF | TGTGCCAGCAGCGCCGGACTAGCGGTCACAGATACGCAGTATTTT
NA | TRBD1 | 15 | TRBJ2-5 | TRBV5-1 | CASSQTQGKVETQYF | TGCGCCAGCAGCCAAACACAGGGGAAGGTAGAGACCCAGTACTTC
NA | TRBD1 | 13 | TRBJ1-1 | TRBV5-1 | CASGDSQNTEAFF | TGCGCCAGCGGGGACAGCCAAAACACTGAAGCTTTCTTT
NA | NA | 16 | TRBJ1-2 | TRBV19 | CASSISAAGLNYGYTF | TGTGCCAGTAGTATTTCCGCGGCCGGCCTTAACTATGGCTACACCTTC
NA | NA | 12 | TRBJ1-1 | TRBV3-1/TRBV3-2 | CASRHAGGEAFF | TGTGCCAGCAGACATGCCGGGGGAGAAGCTTTCTTT
NA | NA | 12 | TRBJ1-2 | TRBV6-5 | CASSVMVRRYTF | TGTGCCAGCAGCGTTATGGTCCGCCGCTACACCTTC
few | NA | 13 | TRBJ1-2 | TRBV7-2 | CASSNPPGLGYTF | TGTGCCAGCAGCAACCCCCCGGGCCTCGGCTACACCTTC
NA | TRBD1 | 18 | TRBJ1-6 | TRBV2 | CASRHRTGGPSYNSPLHF | TGTGCCAGCAGGCACCGGACAGGGGGGCCCTCCTATAATTCACCCCTCCACTTT
NA | NA | 14 | TRBJ1-5 | TRBV19 | CASSTQGYNQPQHF | TGTGCCAGTAGCACACAGGGATACAATCAGCCCCAGCATTTT
once | TRBD2 | 16 | TRBJ2-3 | TRBV7-2 | CASSPPLAGGADTQYF | TGTGCCAGCAGCCCGCCCCTAGCGGGGGGCGCAGATACGCAGTATTTT
NA | TRBD1 | 12 | TRBJ1-1 | TRBV29-1 | CSVTQTGVEAFF | TGCAGCGTTACACAAACAGGGGTTGAAGCTTTCTTT
NA | NA | 16 | TRBJ1-3 | TRBV3-1/TRBV3-2 | CASSQGLRGSGNTIYF | TGTGCCAGCAGCCAAGGCCTCAGGGGCTCTGGAAACACCATATATTTT
NA | NA | 16 | TRBJ1-3 | TRBV9 | CASSATEVPSGNTIYF | TGTGCCAGCAGCGCCACAGAAGTACCCTCTGGAAACACCATATATTTT